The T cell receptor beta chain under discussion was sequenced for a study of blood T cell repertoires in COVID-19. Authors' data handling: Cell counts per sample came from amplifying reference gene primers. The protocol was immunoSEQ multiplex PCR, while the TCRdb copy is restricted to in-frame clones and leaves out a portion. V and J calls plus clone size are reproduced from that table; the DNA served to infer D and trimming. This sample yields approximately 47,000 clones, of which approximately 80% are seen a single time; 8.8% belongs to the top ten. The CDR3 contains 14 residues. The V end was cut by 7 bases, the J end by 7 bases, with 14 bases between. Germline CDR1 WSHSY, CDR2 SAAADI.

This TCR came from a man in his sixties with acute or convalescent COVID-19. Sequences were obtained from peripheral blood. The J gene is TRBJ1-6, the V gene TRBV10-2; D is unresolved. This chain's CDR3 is CASISGQSNSPLHF. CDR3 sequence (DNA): TGCGCCAGCATTTCTGGGCAGTCAAATTCACCCCTCCACTTT.